This TCR beta chain was captured in a study of Ad26.COV2.S vaccination and SARS-CoV-2 variants. Study-level points and caveats: It was found that vaccine and placebo recipients had similar non-spike TCR breadth. From the TCR breadth and depth analyses, total T cell responses may have been underestimated.

The germline V gene encodes CDR1 LNHDA and CDR2 SQIVND (reference sequence). The V gene end was trimmed by 7 bases and the J gene end by 2 bases; junction bases not matched to a gene: 8. This CDR3 spans 16 amino acids. For this clone: As yet, its antigen is unknown.

Repertoires were generated with immunoSEQ multiplex PCR, while TCRdb's copy carries only in-frame clones and drops some. The sample holds around 350,000 clones; under 95% are singletons and the top ten take roughly 3.9%. This sequence joins TRBV19 and TRBJ2-6; 7 positions match TRBD1. Specimen: peripheral blood, collected after recovery from COVID-19. This TCR came from a human donor who had recovered from COVID-19. The CDR3 loop reads CASKERGRAGANVLTF. The DNA of the CDR3 is TGTGCCAGTAAGGAGAGGGGGCGCGCTGGGGCCAACGTCCTGACTTTC.